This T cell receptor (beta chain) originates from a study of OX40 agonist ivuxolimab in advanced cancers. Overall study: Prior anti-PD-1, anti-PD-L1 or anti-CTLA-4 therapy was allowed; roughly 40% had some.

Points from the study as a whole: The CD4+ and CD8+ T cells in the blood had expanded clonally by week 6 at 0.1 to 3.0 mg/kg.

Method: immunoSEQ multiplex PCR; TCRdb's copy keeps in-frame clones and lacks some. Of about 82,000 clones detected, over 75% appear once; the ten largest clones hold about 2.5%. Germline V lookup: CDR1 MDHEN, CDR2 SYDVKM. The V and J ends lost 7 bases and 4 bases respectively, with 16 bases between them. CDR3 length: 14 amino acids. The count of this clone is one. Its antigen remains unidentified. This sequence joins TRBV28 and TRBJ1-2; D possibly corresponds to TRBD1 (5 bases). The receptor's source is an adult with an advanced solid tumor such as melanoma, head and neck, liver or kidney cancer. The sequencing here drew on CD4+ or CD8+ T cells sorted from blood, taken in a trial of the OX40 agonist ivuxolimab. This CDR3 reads CASTPGVLAYGYTF. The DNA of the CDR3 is TGTGCCAGCACCCCGGGGGTCCTGGCCTATGGCTACACCTTC.